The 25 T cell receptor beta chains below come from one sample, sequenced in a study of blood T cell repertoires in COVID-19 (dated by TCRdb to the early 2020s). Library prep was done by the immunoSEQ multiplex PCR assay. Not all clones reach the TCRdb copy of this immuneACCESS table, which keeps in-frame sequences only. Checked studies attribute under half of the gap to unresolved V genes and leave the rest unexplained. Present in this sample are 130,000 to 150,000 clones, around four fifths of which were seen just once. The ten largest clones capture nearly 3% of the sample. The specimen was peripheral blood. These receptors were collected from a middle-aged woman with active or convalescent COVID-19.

CDR3 bases: TGTGCCAGCAGCCCAACCGACAGGGGCCCTCGGGTAAGGACTGAAGCTTTCTTT. It specifies CASSPTDRGPRVRTEAFF. The chain couples TRBV3-1 (or the pseudogene TRBV3-2) to TRBJ1-1; 8 bases align to TRBD1. The trim removed 4 bases at V and 5 bases at J, leaving 18 bases unmatched. From germline, CDR1 is LGHDT and CDR2 YNNKEL (reference sequence). The CDR3 is 18 residues long.

The CDR3 DNA is TGTGCCACCAGTGAGACAGGCCCTAATGAAAAACTGTTTTTT. This translates into CATSETGPNEKLFF. The genes are TRBV24-1 and TRBJ1-4, with D possibly matching TRBD1 (6 bases). Germline lookup yields CDR1 KGHDR and CDR2 SFDVKD. V was cut by 4 bases and J by 3 bases, with 8 bases left in between. This CDR3 is built from 14 residues.

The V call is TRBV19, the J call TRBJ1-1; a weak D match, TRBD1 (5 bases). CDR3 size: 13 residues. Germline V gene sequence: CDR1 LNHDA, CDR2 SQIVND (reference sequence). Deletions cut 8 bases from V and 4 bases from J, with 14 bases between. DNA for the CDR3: TGTGCCAGTGCCTATAGGACAAGCACTGAAGCTTTCTTT. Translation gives CASAYRTSTEAFF.

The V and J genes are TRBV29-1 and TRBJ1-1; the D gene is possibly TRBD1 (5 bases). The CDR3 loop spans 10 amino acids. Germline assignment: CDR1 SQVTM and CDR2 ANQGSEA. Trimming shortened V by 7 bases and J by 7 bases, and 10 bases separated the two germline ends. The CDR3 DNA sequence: TGCAGCGGCCTAACAGGTGAAGCTTTCTTT. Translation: CSGLTGEAFF.

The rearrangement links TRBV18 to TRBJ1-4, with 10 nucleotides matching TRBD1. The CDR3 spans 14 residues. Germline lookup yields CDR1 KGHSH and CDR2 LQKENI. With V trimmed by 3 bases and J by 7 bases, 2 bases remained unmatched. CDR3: CASSPDRGSEKLFF. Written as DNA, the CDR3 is TGTGCCAGCTCACCGGACAGGGGGAGTGAAAAACTGTTTTTT.

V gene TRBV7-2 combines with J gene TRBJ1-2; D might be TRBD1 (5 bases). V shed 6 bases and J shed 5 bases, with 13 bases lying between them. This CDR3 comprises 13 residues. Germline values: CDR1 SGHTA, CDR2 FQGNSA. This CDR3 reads CASSPIAGYGYTF. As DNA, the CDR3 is TGTGCCAGCAGTCCTATAGCAGGGTATGGCTACACCTTC.

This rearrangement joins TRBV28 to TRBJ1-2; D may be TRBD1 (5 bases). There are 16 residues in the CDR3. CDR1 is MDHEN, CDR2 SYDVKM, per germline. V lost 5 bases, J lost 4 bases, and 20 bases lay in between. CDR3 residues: CASSPPGLLWIYGYTF. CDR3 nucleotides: TGTGCCAGCAGTCCCCCGGGACTCCTTTGGATCTATGGCTACACCTTC.

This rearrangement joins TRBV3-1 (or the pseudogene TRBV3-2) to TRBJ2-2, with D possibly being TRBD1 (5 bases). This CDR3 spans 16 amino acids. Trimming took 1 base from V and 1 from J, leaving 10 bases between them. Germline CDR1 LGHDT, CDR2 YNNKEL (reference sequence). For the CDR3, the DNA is TGTGCCAGCAGCCAAGCCCTCCAGGGGAACACCGGGGAGCTGTTTTTT. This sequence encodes CASSQALQGNTGELFF.

The CDR3 region has the DNA TGTGCCATCCAAGGACAGGATGGAAACACCATATATTTT. This translates into CAIQGQDGNTIYF. V is TRBV10-3 and J is TRBJ1-3, with TRBD1 matching over 7 bases. Per germline, CDR1 ENHRY and CDR2 SYGVKD. The CDR3 is 13 amino acids. After removal of 8 bases from V and 3 bases from J, the junction contained 4 bases not matched to a gene.

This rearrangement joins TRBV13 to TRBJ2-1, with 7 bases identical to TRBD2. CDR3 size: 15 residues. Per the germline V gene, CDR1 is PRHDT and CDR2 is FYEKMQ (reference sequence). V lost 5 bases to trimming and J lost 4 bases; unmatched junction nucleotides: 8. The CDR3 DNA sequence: TGTGCCAGCAGCCCGCCGACTAGCCCGTACAATGAGCAGTTCTTC. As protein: CASSPPTSPYNEQFF.

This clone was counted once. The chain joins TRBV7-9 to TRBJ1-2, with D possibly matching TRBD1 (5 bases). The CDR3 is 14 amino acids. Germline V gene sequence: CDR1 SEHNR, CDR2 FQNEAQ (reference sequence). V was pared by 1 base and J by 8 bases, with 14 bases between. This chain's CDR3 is CASSLEGRVGGYTF. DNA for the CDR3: TGTGCCAGCAGCTTAGAGGGCAGGGTAGGAGGCTACACCTTC.

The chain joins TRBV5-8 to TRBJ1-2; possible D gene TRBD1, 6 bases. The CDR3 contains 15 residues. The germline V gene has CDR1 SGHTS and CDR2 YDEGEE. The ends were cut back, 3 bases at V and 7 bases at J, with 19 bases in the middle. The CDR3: CASSSHQGQSFGYTF. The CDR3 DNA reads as TGTGCCAGCAGCTCCCACCAGGGGCAATCTTTTGGCTACACCTTC.

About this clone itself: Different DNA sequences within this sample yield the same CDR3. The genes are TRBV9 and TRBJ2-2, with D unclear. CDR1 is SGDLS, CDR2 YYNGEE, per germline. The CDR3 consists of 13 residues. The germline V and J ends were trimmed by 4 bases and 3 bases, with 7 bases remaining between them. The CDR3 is CASSPSDTGELFF. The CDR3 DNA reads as TGTGCCAGCAGCCCCAGCGACACCGGGGAGCTGTTTTTT.

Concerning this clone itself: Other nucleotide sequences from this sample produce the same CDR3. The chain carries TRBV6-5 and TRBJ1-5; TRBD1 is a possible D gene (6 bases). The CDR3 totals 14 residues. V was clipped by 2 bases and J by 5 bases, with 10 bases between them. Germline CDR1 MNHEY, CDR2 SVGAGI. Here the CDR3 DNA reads TGTGCCAGCAGTTACGGGGGGGCTGATCAGCCCCAGCATTTT. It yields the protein CASSYGGADQPQHF.

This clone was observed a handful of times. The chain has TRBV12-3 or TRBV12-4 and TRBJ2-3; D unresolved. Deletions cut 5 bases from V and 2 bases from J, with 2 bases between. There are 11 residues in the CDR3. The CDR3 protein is CASSLTDTQYF. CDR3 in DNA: TGTGCCAGCAGTCTCACAGATACGCAGTATTTT.

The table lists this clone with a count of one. Here the CDR3 DNA reads TGTGCCAGCAGCCCCAACGGTGACTATGGCTACACCTTC. It codes for CASSPNGDYGYTF. V is TRBV3-1 (or the pseudogene TRBV3-2) and J is TRBJ1-2; D unclear. Germline-derived CDR1 and CDR2 are LGHDT and YNNKEL (reference sequence). This CDR3 contains 13 residues. V lost 4 bases, J lost 3 bases, and 9 bases lay in between.

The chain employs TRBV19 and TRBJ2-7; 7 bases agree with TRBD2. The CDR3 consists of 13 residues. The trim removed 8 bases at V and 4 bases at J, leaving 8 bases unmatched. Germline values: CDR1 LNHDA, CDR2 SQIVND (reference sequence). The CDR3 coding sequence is TGTGCCAGTCGAAGCAACGGGGGGTACGAGCAGTACTTC. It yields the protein CASRSNGGYEQYF.

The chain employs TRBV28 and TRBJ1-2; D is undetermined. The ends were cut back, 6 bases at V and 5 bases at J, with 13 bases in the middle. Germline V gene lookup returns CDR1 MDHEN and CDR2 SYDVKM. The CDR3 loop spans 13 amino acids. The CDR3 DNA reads TGTGCCAGCAGCTCCCAGAGCGCGTATGGCTACACCTTC. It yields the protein CASSSQSAYGYTF.

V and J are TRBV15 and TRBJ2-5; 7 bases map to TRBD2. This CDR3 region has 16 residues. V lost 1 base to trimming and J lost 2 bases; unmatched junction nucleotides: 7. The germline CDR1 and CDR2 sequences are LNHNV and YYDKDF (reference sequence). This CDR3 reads CATSRGAGRPQETQYF. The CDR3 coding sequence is TGTGCCACCAGCAGAGGAGCGGGGCGCCCACAAGAGACCCAGTACTTC.

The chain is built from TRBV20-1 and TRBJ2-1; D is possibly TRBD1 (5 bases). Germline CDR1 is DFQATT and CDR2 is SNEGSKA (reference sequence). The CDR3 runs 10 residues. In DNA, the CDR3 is TGCAGCCCGGTGGGGCAGAGCCAGTTCTTC. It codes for CSPVGQSQFF.

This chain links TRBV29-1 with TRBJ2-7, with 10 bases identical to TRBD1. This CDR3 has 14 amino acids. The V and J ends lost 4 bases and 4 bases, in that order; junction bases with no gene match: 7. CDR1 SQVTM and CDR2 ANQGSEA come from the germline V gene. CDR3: CSVGGGQGLYEQYF. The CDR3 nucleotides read TGCAGCGTTGGAGGGGGACAGGGGTTATACGAGCAGTACTTC.

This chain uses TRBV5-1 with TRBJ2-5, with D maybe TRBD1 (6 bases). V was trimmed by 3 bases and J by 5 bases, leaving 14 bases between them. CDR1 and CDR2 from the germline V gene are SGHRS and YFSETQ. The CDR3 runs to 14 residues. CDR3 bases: TGCGCCAGCAGCTCACAGGGATACGGGGAGACCCAGTACTTC. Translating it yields CASSSQGYGETQYF.

CDR3 residues: CASKQGASGYTF. The DNA for the CDR3 is TGTGCCAGTAAACAGGGGGCTTCTGGCTACACCTTC. V is TRBV7-8 and J is TRBJ1-2; 9 positions match TRBD1. V was pared by 9 bases and J by 7 bases, with 6 bases of the junction left unmatched. Germline CDR1 is SGHVS and CDR2 is FQNEAQ. The CDR3 runs to 12 residues.

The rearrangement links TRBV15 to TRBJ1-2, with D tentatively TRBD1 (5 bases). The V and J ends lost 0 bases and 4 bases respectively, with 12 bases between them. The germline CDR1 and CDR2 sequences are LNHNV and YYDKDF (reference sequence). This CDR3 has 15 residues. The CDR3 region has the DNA TGTGCCACCAGCAGAGATGGGGGGAGGCTCTATGGCTACACCTTC. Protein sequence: CATSRDGGRLYGYTF.

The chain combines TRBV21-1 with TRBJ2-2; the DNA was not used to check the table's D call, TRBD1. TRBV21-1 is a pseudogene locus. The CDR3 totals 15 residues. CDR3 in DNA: TGTGCCAGCAGCGGGACCGGGACAGGGACCGGGGAGCTGTTTTTT. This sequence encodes CASSGTGTGTGELFF.